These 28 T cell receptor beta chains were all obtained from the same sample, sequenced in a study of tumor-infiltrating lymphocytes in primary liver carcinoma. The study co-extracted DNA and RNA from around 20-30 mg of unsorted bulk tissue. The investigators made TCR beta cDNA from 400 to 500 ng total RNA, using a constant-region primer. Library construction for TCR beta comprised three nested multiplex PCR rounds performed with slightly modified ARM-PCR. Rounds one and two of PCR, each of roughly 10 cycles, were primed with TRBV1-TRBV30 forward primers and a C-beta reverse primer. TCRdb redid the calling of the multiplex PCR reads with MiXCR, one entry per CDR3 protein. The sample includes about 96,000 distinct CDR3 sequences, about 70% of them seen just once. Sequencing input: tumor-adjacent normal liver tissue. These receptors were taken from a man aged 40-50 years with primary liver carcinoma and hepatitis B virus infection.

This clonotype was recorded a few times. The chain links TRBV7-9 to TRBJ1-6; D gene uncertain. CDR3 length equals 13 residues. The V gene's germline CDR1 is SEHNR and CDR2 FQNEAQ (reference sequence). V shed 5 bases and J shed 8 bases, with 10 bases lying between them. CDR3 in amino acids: CASSALSDSPLHF. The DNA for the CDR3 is TGTGCCAGCAGCGCCCTATCGGATTCACCCCTCCACTTT.

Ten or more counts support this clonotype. CDR3 coding DNA: TGTGCCAGCAGCCTAAGCGGGAGTCGAGTCGGGGAGCTGTTTTTT. Amino acid sequence: CASSLSGSRVGELFF. The chain carries TRBV6-2 or TRBV6-3 and TRBJ2-2; TRBD2 matches 8 bases. The CDR3 spans 15 residues. Germline CDR1 reads MNHEY; CDR2 reads SVGEGT. With 6 bases clipped from V and 7 bases from J, the junction kept 10 bases outside the gene matches.

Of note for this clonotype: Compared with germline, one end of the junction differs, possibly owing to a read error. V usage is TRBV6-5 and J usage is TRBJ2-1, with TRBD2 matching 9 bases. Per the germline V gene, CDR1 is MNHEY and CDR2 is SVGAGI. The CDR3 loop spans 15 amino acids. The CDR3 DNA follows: TGTGCCAGCAGTCGTAGCGGGAGAGAGGACAATAAGCAGTTCTTC. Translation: CASSRSGREDNKQFF.

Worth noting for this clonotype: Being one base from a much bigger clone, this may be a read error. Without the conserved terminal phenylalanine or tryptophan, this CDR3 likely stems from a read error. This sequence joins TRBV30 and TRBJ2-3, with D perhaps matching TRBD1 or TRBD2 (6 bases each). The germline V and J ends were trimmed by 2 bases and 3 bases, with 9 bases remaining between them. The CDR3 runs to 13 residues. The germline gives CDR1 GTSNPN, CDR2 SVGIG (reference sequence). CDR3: CAWSRGATDTQYI. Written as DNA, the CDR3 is TGTGCCTGGAGTAGGGGGGCAACAGATACGCAGTATATT.

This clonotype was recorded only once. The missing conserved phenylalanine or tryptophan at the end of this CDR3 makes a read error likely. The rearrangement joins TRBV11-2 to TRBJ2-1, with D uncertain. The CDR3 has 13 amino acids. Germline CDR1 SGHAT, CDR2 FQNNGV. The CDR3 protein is CVSSLEVRAEQFL. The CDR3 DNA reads TGTGTCAGCAGCTTAGAGGTGAGAGCTGAGCAGTTCTTG.

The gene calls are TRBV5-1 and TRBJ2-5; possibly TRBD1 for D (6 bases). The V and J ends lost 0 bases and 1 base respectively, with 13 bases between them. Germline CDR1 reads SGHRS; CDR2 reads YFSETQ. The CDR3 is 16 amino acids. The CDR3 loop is CASSLGQGPSQETQYF. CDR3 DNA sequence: TGCGCCAGCAGCTTGGGGCAGGGGCCAAGCCAAGAGACCCAGTACTTC.

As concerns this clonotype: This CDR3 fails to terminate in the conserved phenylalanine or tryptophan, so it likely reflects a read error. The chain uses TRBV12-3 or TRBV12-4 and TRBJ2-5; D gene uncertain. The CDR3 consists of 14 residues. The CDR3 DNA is TGTGCCAGCAGTACCCCAGTCACACAAGAGATCCAGTACTCC. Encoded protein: CASSTPVTQEIQYS.

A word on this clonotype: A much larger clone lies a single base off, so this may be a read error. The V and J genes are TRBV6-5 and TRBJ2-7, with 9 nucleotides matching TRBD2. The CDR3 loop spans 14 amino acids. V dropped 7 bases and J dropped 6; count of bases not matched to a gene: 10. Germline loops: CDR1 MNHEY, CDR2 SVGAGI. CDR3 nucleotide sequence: TGTGCCAGCATGCTGGCGGGAGGGTCAGGCGAGCAGTACTTC. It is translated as CASMLAGGSGEQYF.

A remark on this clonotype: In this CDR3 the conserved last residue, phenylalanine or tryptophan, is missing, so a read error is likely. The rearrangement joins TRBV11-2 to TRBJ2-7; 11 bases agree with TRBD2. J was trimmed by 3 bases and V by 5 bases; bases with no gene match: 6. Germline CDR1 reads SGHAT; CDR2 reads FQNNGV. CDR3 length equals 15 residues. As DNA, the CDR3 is TGTGCCAGCAGCGTCACTAGCGGGAGTTTCTACGAGCAGTACCTC. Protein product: CASSVTSGSFYEQYL.

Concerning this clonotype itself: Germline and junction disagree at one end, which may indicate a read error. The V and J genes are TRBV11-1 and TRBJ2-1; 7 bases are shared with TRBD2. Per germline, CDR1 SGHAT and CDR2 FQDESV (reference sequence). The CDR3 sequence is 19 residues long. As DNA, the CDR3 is TGTGCCAGCAGCTTTGGACTCGGACTAGAGGGAACCTCCTACAAAGAGCAGTTCTTC. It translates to CASSFGLGLEGTSYKEQFF. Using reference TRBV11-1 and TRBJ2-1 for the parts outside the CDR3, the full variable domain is EAEVAQSPRYKITEKSQAVAFWCDPISGHATLYWYRQILGQGPELLVQFQDESVVDDSQLPKDRFSAERLKGVDSTLKIQPAELGDSAMYLCASSFGLGLEGTSYKEQFFGPGTRLTVL.

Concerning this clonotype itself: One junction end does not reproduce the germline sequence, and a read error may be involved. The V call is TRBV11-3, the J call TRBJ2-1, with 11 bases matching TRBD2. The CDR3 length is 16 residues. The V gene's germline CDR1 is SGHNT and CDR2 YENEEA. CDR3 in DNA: TGTATCAGCAGCTACCGAACTAGCGGGAGTAAGGATGAACAGTTCTTC. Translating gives CISSYRTSGSKDEQFF.

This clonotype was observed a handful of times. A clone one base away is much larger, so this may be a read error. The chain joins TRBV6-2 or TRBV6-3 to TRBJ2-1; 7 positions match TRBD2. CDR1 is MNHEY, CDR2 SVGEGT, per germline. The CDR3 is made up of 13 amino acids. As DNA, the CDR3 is TGTGTCAGCAAGTCTAGCGGAGACAATGAGCAGTTCTTC. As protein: CVSKSSGDNEQFF.

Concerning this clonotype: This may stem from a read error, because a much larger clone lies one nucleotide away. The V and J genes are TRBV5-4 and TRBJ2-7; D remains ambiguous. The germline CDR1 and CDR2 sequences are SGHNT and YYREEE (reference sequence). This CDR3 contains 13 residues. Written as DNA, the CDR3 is TGTGCCGGCAGCTTGGCCGGCTCCTACGAGCAGTACTTC. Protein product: CAGSLAGSYEQYF.

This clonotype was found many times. CDR3 sequence reads: CASSQEPPQNEGAKNIQYF. CDR3 nucleotides: TGCGCCAGCAGCCAAGAGCCCCCTCAAAACGAAGGGGCCAAAAACATTCAGTACTTC. This chain joins TRBV4-1 and TRBJ2-4; D not resolved. This CDR3 region has 19 residues. Germline values: CDR1 MGHRA, CDR2 YSYEKL. V gave up 0 bases and J gave up 1 base, with 19 bases separating them.

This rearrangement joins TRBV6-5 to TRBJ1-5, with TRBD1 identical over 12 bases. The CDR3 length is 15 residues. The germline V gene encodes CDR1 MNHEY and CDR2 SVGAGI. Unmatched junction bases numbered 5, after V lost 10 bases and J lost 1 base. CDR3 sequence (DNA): TGTGCCAACAGGGGACAGGGGGCGAGCAATCAGCCCCAGCATTTT. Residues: CANRGQGASNQPQHF.

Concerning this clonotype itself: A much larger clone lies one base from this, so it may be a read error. Here the CDR3 DNA reads TGTGCCATCGGTGAGTCGTCGGGGGGAGGTACGCAGTATTTT. Amino acid sequence: CAIGESSGGGTQYF. The chain links TRBV10-3 to TRBJ2-3; 7 bases are shared with TRBD2. This CDR3 has 14 amino acids. CDR1 and CDR2 (germline): ENHRY, SYGVKD.

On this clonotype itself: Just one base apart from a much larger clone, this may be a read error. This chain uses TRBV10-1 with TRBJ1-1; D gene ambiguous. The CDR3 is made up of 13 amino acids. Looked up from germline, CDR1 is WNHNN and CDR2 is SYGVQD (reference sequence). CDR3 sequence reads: CASSAPGNTEAVF. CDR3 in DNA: TGCGCCAGCAGTGCGCCGGGGAACACTGAAGCTGTCTTT.

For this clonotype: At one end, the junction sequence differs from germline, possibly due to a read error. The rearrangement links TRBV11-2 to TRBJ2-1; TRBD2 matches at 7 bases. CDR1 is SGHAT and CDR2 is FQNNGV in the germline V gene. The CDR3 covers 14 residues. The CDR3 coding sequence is TGTGCCGGCAGCGCAGCGGGAAATCGCAATGAGCAGTTCTTT. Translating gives CAGSAAGNRNEQFF. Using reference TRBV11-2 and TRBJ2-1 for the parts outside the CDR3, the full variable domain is EAGVAQSPRYKIIEKRQSVAFWCNPISGHATLYWYQQILGQGPKLLIQFQNNGVVDDSQLPKDRFSAERLKGVDSTLKIQPAKLEDSAVYLCAGSAAGNRNEQFFGPGTRLTVL.

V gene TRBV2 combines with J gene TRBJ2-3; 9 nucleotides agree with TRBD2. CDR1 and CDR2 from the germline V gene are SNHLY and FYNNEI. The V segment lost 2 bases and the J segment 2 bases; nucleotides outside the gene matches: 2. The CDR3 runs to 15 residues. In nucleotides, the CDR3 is TGTGCCAGCAGTGAACTAGCGGGGACCACAGATACGCAGTATTTT. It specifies CASSELAGTTDTQYF.

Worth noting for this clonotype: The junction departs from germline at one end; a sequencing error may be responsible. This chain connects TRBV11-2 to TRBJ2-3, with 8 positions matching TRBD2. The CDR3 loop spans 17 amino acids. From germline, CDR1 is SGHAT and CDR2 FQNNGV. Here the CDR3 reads CAISLGPWREEADTQYF. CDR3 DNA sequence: TGTGCCATCAGCTTAGGACCGTGGCGGGAGGAGGCAGATACGCAGTATTTT.

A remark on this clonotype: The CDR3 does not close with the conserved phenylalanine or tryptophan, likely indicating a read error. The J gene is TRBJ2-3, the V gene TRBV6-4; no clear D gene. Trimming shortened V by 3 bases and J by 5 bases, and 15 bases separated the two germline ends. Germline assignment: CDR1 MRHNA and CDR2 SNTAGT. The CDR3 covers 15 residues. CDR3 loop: CASSERKGLGDTQYS. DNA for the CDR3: TGTGCCAGCAGTGAGCGGAAGGGCTTAGGAGATACGCAGTATTCT.

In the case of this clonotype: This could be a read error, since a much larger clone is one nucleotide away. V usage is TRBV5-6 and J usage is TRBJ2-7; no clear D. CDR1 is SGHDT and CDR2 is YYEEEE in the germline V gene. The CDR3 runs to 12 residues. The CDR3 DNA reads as TGTGCCAGCAGCTTGGAAGGGTACGAGCACTACTTC. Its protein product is CASSLEGYEHYF.

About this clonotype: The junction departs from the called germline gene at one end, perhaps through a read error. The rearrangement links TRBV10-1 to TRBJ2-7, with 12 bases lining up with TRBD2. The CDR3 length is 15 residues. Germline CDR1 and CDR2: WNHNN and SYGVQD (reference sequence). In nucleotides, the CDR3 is TGCGGCAGCAGCCCCCGGACTAGCGGGAACTACGAGCAGTACTTC. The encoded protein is CGSSPRTSGNYEQYF.

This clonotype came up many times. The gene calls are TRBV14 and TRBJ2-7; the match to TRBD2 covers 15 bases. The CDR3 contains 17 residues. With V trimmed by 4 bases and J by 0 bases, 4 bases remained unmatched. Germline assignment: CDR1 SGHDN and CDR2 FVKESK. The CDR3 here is CASSRTSGRVSSYEQYF. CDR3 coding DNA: TGTGCCAGCAGCCGGACTAGCGGGAGGGTAAGCTCCTACGAGCAGTACTTC. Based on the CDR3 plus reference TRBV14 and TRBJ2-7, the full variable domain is EAGVTQFPSHSVIEKGQTVTLRCDPISGHDNLYWYRRVMGKEIKFLLHFVKESKQDESGMPNNRFLAERTGGTYSTLKVQPAELEDSGVYFCASSRTSGRVSSYEQYFGPGTRLTVT.

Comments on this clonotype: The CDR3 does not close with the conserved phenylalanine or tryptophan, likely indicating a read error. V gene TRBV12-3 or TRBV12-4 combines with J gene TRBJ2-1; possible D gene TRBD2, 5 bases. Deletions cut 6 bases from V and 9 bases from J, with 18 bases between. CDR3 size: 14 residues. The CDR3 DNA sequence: TGTGCCAGCAGCACCCAGGACTCTGACGGTGAGCAGTTCTCC. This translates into CASSTQDSDGEQFS.

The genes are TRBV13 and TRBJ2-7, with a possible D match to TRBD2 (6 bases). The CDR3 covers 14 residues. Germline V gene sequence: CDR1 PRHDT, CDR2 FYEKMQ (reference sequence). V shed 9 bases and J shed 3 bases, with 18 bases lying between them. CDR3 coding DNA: TGTGCCAGAAGCACTTGCGGGACGGTCTACGAGCAGTACTTC. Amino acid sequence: CARSTCGTVYEQYF.

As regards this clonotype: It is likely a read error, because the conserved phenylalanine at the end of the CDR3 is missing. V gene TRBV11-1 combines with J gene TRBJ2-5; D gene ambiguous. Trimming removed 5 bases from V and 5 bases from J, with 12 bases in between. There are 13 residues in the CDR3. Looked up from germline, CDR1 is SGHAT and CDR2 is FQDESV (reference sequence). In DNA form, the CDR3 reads TGTGCCAGCAGCACAACGAGCGATGAGACCCAGTACATC. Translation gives CASSTTSDETQYI.

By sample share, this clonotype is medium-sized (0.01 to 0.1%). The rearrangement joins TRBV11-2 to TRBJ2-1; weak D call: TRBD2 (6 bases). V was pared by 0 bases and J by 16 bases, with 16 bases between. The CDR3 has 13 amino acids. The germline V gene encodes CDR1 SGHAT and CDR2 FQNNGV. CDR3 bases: TGTGCCAGCAGCTTAGAGGAGGGCACTGGCAGATTCTTC. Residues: CASSLEEGTGRFF.